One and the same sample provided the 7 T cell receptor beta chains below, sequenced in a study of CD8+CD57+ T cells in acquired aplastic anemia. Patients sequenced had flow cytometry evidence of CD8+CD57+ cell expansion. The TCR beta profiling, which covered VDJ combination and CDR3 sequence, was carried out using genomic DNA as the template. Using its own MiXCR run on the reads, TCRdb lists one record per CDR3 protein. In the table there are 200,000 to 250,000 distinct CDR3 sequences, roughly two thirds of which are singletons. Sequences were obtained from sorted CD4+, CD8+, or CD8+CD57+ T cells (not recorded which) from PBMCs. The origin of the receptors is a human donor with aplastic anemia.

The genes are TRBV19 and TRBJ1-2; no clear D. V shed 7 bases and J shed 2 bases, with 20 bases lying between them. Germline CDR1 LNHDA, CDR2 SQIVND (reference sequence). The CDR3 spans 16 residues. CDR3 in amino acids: CASTSRGRGKNYGYTF. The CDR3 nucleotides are TGTGCCAGTACCTCCCGAGGGCGAGGTAAGAACTATGGCTACACCTTC.

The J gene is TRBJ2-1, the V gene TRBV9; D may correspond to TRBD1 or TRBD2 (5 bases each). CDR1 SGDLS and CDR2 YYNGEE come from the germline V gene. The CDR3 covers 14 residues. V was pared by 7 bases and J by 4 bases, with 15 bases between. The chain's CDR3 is CASGTGTDYNEQFF. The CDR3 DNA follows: TGTGCCAGCGGTACCGGGACGGATTACAATGAGCAGTTCTTC.

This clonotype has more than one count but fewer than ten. CDR3 region: CAISESLTGRESSPLHF. CDR3 sequence (DNA): TGTGCCATCAGTGAATCCCTTACAGGCCGGGAAAGTTCACCCCTCCACTTT. V usage is TRBV10-3 and J usage is TRBJ1-6; D might be TRBD1 (5 bases). This CDR3 comprises 17 residues. Germline CDR1 and CDR2: ENHRY and SYGVKD. The V gene lost 3 bases and the J gene lost 9 bases, with 21 bases spanning the gap.

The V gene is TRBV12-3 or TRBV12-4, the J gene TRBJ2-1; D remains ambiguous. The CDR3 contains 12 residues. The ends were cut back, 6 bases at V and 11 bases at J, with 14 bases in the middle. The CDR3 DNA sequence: TGTGCCAGCAGCCGGGCCGGGCGGAAGCAGTTCTTC. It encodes CASSRAGRKQFF.

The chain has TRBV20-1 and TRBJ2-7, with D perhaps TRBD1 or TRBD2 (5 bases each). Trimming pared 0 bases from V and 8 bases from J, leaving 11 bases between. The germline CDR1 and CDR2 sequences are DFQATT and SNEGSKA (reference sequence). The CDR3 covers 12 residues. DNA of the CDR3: TGCAGTGCTAGAGAGTGGGACGCAAAGCAGTACTTC. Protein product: CSAREWDAKQYF.

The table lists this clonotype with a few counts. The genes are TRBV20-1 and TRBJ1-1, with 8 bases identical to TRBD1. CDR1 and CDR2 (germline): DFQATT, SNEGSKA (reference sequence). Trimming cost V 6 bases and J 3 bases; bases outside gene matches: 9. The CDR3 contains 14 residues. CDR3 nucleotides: TGCAGTGCAGGACAGGGTCTGTTGTACACTGAAGCTTTCTTT. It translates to CSAGQGLLYTEAFF.

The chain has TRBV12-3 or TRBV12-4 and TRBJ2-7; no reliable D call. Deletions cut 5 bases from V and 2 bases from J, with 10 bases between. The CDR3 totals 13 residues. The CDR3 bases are TGTGCCAGCAGTGATTTACGGGCCTACGAGCAGTACTTC. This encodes CASSDLRAYEQYF.